This T cell receptor beta chain is from a study of T-cell reconstitution after alpha-beta-depleted transplantation in children. Concerning this clonotype: Antigen unknown.

The germline gives CDR1 SGHVS, CDR2 FQNEAQ. This CDR3 comprises 14 residues. After removal of 5 bases from V and 1 base from J, the junction contained 4 bases not matched to a gene. Whole-study results and caveats: At one year after transplant, newly produced T cells mostly accounted for T-cell counts and diversity. Some patients showed high day-60 TCRbeta diversity, which derived from surviving recipient T cells and thymic progenitors. Several hundred graft clones that had expanded were reportedly the source of alpha-beta T cells about two months after transplant.

A TCRbeta library incorporating unique molecular identifiers was prepared. MiXCR was run by TCRdb on the PCR reads, yielding one entry per CDR3 protein. The table has 800,000 to 1,000,000 distinct CDR3 sequences, roughly 29% seen once; the top ten hold 28%. The TCR originated in a boy younger than two who had a stem cell transplant for SCID, so the T cells may come from the graft donor. The sequences come from PBMCs, mostly from graft donor cells, collected 360 days after TCRalphabeta/CD19-depleted stem cell transplant. This rearrangement joins TRBV7-8 to TRBJ2-5; 7 nucleotides agree with TRBD1. The CDR3 reads CASSATGVQETQYF. In DNA form, the CDR3 reads TGTGCCAGCAGCGCAACAGGGGTCCAAGAGACCCAGTACTTC.